The rows below give T cell receptor beta chains drawn from one sample of a study of blood T cell repertoires in COVID-19. Assay used: immunoSEQ multiplex PCR; TCRdb lists only in-frame clones, some missing. The sample consists of about 170,000 clones, around three quarters of them appearing once. Material: PBMCs or T cells enriched from blood (not recorded which). Every receptor here comes from an older woman in a cohort exposed to, infected with or recovered from COVID-19 (not recorded which). Each CDR3 is given with its conserved first and last residue. D genes are given only for firm matches. A clone size is listed for some rows: how often the clone was seen (once, few, many), or a class if it is expanded.

V	J	size	D	length	CDR3	DNA
TRBV28	TRBJ2-3	-	TRBD2	15	CASSRTSSGSDTQYF	TGTGCCAGCAGTCGGACTAGCTCGGGGTCAGATACGCAGTATTTT
TRBV25-1	TRBJ2-1	once	-	14	CASSESDILNEQFF	TGTGCCAGCAGTGAATCAGATATTTTAAATGAGCAGTTCTTC
TRBV30	TRBJ2-7	-	-	18	CAWSVPVWFQPISYEQYF	TGTGCCTGGAGTGTCCCAGTGTGGTTCCAACCCATCTCCTACGAGCAGTACTTC
TRBV2	TRBJ2-7	-	-	11	CASTWSYEQYF	TGTGCCAGCACGTGGAGCTACGAGCAGTACTTC
TRBV7-9	TRBJ2-7	-	TRBD1	14	CASSSNRGFDEQYF	TGTGCCAGCAGCTCGAACAGGGGTTTTGACGAGCAGTACTTC
TRBV7-3	TRBJ2-3	once	-	14	CASSKWTATDTQYF	TGTGCCAGCAGCAAATGGACTGCCACAGATACGCAGTATTTT
TRBV7-9	TRBJ1-5	-	-	14	CASSFVNSNQPQHF	TGTGCCAGCAGCTTTGTTAATAGCAATCAGCCCCAGCATTTT
TRBV12-5	TRBJ2-1	-	-	20	CASGLARNSAQSRGYNEQFF	TGTGCTAGTGGTTTGGCCCGAAATTCCGCCCAGTCCAGAGGCTACAATGAGCAGTTCTTC
TRBV5-1	TRBJ2-5	-	-	15	CASSLDGGSYETQYF	TGCGCCAGCAGCTTGGATGGGGGGTCGTATGAGACCCAGTACTTC
TRBV6-5	TRBJ1-5	-	TRBD1	15	CASRATGQQNQPQHF	TGTGCCAGCAGAGCGACAGGGCAACAAAATCAGCCCCAGCATTTT
TRBV28	TRBJ2-7	-	TRBD1	14	CASNFRDRGHEQYF	TGTGCCAGCAACTTCCGGGACAGGGGTCACGAGCAGTACTTC
TRBV30	TRBJ2-5	-	TRBD1	11	CAGDRGETQYF	TGTGCCGGAGACAGGGGCGAGACCCAGTACTTC
TRBV24-1	TRBJ2-7	-	TRBD1	15	CATSDPRQGSGEQYF	TGTGCCACCAGTGACCCACGACAGGGGAGCGGCGAGCAGTACTTC
TRBV6-2/TRBV6-3	TRBJ1-2	-	-	16	CASSPPPYAGNYGYTF	TGTGCCAGCAGCCCTCCCCCGTATGCCGGGAACTATGGCTACACCTTC
TRBV7-3	TRBJ2-5	-	TRBD2	16	CASSLGLAGRGETQYF	TGTGCCAGCAGCTTGGGACTAGCGGGAAGGGGGGAGACCCAGTACTTC
TRBV7-2	TRBJ1-2	once	-	12	CASSLARGGYTF	TGTGCCAGCAGCTTAGCGCGCGGGGGCTACACCTTC
TRBV3-1/TRBV3-2	TRBJ2-7	many	-	13	CASSSTSSYEQYF	TGTGCCAGCAGCTCTACTAGCAGCTACGAGCAGTACTTC
TRBV18	TRBJ1-3	-	-	17	CASSPGSRDVSGNTIYF	TGTGCCAGCTCACCCGGGAGCAGGGATGTATCTGGAAACACCATATATTTT
TRBV12-3/TRBV12-4	TRBJ2-7	-	-	12	CASSLAQGTSYF	TGTGCCAGCAGTTTGGCTCAGGGGACGTCGTACTTC
TRBV21-1	TRBJ1-1	once	-	15	CASSLASGVNTEAFF	TGTGCCAGCAGTCTCGCCTCAGGGGTAAACACTGAAGCTTTCTTT
TRBV3-1/TRBV3-2	TRBJ2-1	-	TRBD2	14	CASSQGNSGNEQFF	TGTGCCAGCAGCCAAGGGAATAGCGGGAATGAGCAGTTCTTC
TRBV24-1	TRBJ2-1	once	TRBD2	16	CATSGGLAGFYNEQFF	TGTGCCACCAGTGGGGGACTAGCGGGCTTCTACAATGAGCAGTTCTTC
TRBV12-3/TRBV12-4	TRBJ2-7	-	-	11	CASSSGYEQYF	TGTGCCAGCAGTTCAGGGTACGAGCAGTACTTC
TRBV3-1/TRBV3-2	TRBJ1-2	-	-	15	CASSQDLGRLGGYTF	TGTGCCAGCAGCCAAGATCTAGGGAGGCTGGGTGGCTACACCTTC